Below are 11 T cell receptor beta chains sequenced from a single sample in a study of T cell repertoires in cytomegalovirus infection. TCRdb called the reads again in MiXCR, with one record for every CDR3 protein. This table holds approximately 89,000 distinct CDR3 sequences, more than 20% found once. The antigens these receptors bind are not known. Sample: CD8+ T cells from cultured PBMCs, taken from culture after CMV antigen stimulation. These receptors were taken from a human donor in good health (CMV status not recorded). Some clones in this sample may be carry-over from other donors' samples.

This clonotype appeared many times. The rearrangement links TRBV4-3 to TRBJ2-5, with a possible D match to TRBD2 (5 bases). The CDR3 sequence is 15 residues long. Per germline, CDR1 LGHNA and CDR2 YSLEER. V was shortened by 0 bases and J by 5 bases, with 13 bases between the two germline ends. Here the CDR3 reads CASSQDYVSGETQYF. The CDR3 DNA follows: TGCGCCAGCAGCCAAGATTACGTGTCGGGGGAGACCCAGTACTTC.

Ten or more counts support this clonotype. The chain is built from TRBV27 and TRBJ2-1; D is unclear. The germline CDR1 and CDR2 sequences are MNHEY and SMNVEV (reference sequence). Trimming shortened V by 4 bases and J by 2 bases, and 12 bases separated the two germline ends. This CDR3 is 15 amino acids long. As DNA, the CDR3 is TGTGCCAGCAGTTATGGCGAGACCCCCTACAATGAGCAGTTCTTC. It codes for CASSYGETPYNEQFF.

The V call is TRBV12-3 or TRBV12-4, the J call TRBJ2-5; D is unclear. The CDR3 is made up of 14 amino acids. V lost 4 bases and J lost 4, with 13 bases in between. This chain's CDR3 is CASSYPGPGETQYF. The CDR3 nucleotides are TGTGCCAGCAGTTATCCGGGCCCTGGAGAGACCCAGTACTTC.

This clonotype has more than one count but fewer than ten. The rearrangement uses TRBV19 and TRBJ2-7; 10 bases align to TRBD1. Trimming took 0 bases from V and 0 from J; bases not matched to a gene: 2. This CDR3 comprises 16 residues. CDR1 and CDR2 from the germline V gene are LNHDA and SQIVND (reference sequence). The CDR3 region is CASSIDRTGGSYEQYF. DNA of the CDR3: TGTGCCAGTAGTATAGACCGGACAGGGGGCTCCTACGAGCAGTACTTC.

This clonotype was seen more than once but under ten times. The chain recombines TRBV19 with TRBJ1-2; D is unclear. The germline V and J ends were trimmed by 5 bases and 8 bases, with 15 bases remaining between them. CDR3 length: 13 residues. The germline gives CDR1 LNHDA, CDR2 SQIVND (reference sequence). CDR3 nucleotide sequence: TGTGCCAGTAGTGGTTCCCCATTTTGGGGCTACACCTTC. Translating gives CASSGSPFWGYTF.

The chain employs TRBV9 and TRBJ2-3; TRBD2 might be the D (6 bases). The CDR3 length is 15 residues. Trimming pared 0 bases from V and 3 bases from J, leaving 11 bases between. Looked up from germline, CDR1 is SGDLS and CDR2 is YYNGEE. In DNA, the CDR3 is TGTGCCAGCAGCGTAGTTTCCAGCGGGACAGATACGCAGTATTTT. It translates to CASSVVSSGTDTQYF.

Remarks on this clonotype: A much bigger clone sits one base away, suggesting this may be a read error. V is TRBV7-2 and J is TRBJ1-6; perhaps TRBD1 as D (5 bases). The CDR3 loop spans 15 amino acids. Germline V gene data show CDR1 as SGHTA and CDR2 as FQGNSA. Trimming shortened V by 10 bases and J by 3 bases, and 16 bases separated the two germline ends. The CDR3 coding sequence is TGTGCCAACAGTCTGGGGGGGGACTATAATTCACCCCTCCACTTT. Amino acids: CANSLGGDYNSPLHF.

This clonotype was counted ten times or more. V gene TRBV4-1 combines with J gene TRBJ2-1, with 10 bases that match TRBD2. V lost 4 bases, J lost 7 bases, and 22 bases stayed unmatched. The germline gives CDR1 MGHRA, CDR2 YSYEKL. The CDR3 length is 20 residues. The CDR3 loop reads CASSRTAGLAVLGVINEQFF. The CDR3 DNA reads as TGCGCCAGCAGCCGCACCGCCGGACTAGCGGTTCTCGGAGTTATAAATGAGCAGTTCTTC.

This clonotype was detected a few times. CDR3 protein: CASSRAGLNQPQHF. In DNA form, the CDR3 reads TGTGCCAGTAGTCGGGCAGGGTTAAATCAGCCCCAGCATTTT. The V call is TRBV19, the J call TRBJ1-5; a possible D gene is TRBD1 (5 bases). Trimming shortened V by 5 bases and J by 4 bases, and 12 bases separated the two germline ends. CDR3 length: 14 amino acids. Germline V gives CDR1 LNHDA, CDR2 SQIVND (reference sequence).

This sequence joins TRBV2 and TRBJ2-2, with a tentative D call TRBD2 (5 bases). Germline V gives CDR1 SNHLY, CDR2 FYNNEI. V lost 3 bases and J 4 bases, leaving 15 bases between the germline ends. There are 16 residues in the CDR3. The DNA of the CDR3 is TGTGCCAGCAGTGACTCCAGAGGGTTCGCCACCGGGGAGCTGTTTTTT. Protein: CASSDSRGFATGELFF.

V usage is TRBV6-1 and J usage is TRBJ2-7; possible D gene TRBD1, 6 bases. There are 15 residues in the CDR3. CDR1 is MNHNS, CDR2 SASEGT, per germline. V was shortened by 4 bases and J by 3 bases, with 16 bases between the two germline ends. CDR3 sequence: CASSGQVVLDYEQYF. The CDR3 region has the DNA TGTGCCAGCAGTGGACAGGTAGTCCTCGACTACGAGCAGTACTTC.